These 25 T cell receptor beta chains came from one sample sequenced in a study of T cell responses to AZD1222 COVID-19 vaccine. Using immunoSEQ multiplex PCR, the repertoire was profiled, and TCRdb retains in-frame clones only, with some absent. Of roughly 140,000 clones detected, 85% to 95% appear once; the ten largest clones hold approximately 2.9%. The material sequenced was peripheral blood, taken on day 0 of MenACWY control vaccination. These receptors came from an adult in good health.

The chain recombines TRBV6-5 with TRBJ1-2; possibly TRBD1 for D (6 bases). This CDR3 spans 14 amino acids. Trimming removed 2 bases from V and 1 base from J, with 8 bases in between. The germline V gene has CDR1 MNHEY and CDR2 SVGAGI. The CDR3 DNA is TGTGCCAGCAGTTACAGGGGGGGTAACTATGGCTACACCTTC. Amino acids: CASSYRGGNYGYTF.

This rearrangement joins TRBV21-1 to TRBJ1-5. TRBV21-1 constitutes a pseudogene. The CDR3 runs 11 residues. The CDR3 DNA follows: TGTGCCAGCAGTAAAAATCAGCCCCAGCATTTT. Amino acid sequence: CASSKNQPQHF.

A few counts support this clone. The chain employs TRBV9 and TRBJ2-3; 7 bases align to TRBD1. CDR1 is SGDLS, CDR2 YYNGEE, per germline. The trim removed 3 bases at V and 7 bases at J, leaving 5 bases unmatched. The CDR3 is 13 residues long. The CDR3 spells CASSGGTEYTQYF. CDR3 DNA: TGTGCCAGCAGCGGTGGGACAGAGTATACGCAGTATTTT.

The chain has TRBV7-9 and TRBJ2-1, with D possibly being TRBD1 or TRBD2 (6 bases each). V was clipped by 11 bases and J by 6 bases, with 14 bases between them. CDR3 length: 12 residues. The germline CDR1 and CDR2 sequences are SEHNR and FQNEAQ (reference sequence). CDR3 coding DNA: TGTGCCGTTACCTCGGGGGCCAATGAGCAGTTCTTC. Translated, it gives CAVTSGANEQFF.

The CDR3 sequence: CAISERTGASLSSGNTIYF. DNA for the CDR3: TGTGCCATCAGTGAGCGGACAGGGGCGTCCCTAAGCTCTGGAAACACCATATATTTT. V usage is TRBV10-3 and J usage is TRBJ1-3; 9 bases are shared with TRBD1. V shed 2 bases, J shed 0 bases, and the junction held 11 bases outside the gene matches. This CDR3 comprises 19 residues. The germline V gene encodes CDR1 ENHRY and CDR2 SYGVKD.

The chain couples TRBV5-8 to TRBJ1-1; TRBD1 is a possible D gene (5 bases). Germline-derived CDR1 and CDR2 are SGHTS and YDEGEE. The ends were cut back, 7 bases at V and 1 base at J, with 11 bases in the middle. The CDR3 has 13 amino acids. The CDR3 sequence: CASSRTQNTEAFF. The CDR3 DNA follows: TGTGCCAGCTCGAGGACACAGAACACTGAAGCTTTCTTT.

CDR3 sequence (DNA): TGCGCCAGCACCCGAGTAGGGGGCCGAGAGAACACTGAAGCTTTCTTT. It encodes CASTRVGGRENTEAFF. V gene TRBV5-1 combines with J gene TRBJ1-1, with TRBD1 matching over 7 bases. The CDR3 consists of 16 residues. After removal of 6 bases from V and 1 base from J, the junction contained 12 bases not matched to a gene. CDR1 is SGHRS, CDR2 YFSETQ, per germline.

V and J are TRBV10-3 and TRBJ1-1; the D gene is possibly TRBD1 (5 bases). The V end lost 4 bases, the J end lost 5 bases, and 14 bases lay between the germline ends. Germline loops: CDR1 ENHRY, CDR2 SYGVKD. CDR3 length equals 14 residues. CDR3 in amino acids: CAISADGGGTEAFF. The CDR3 DNA sequence: TGTGCCATCAGTGCTGACGGTGGGGGGACTGAAGCTTTCTTT.

The chain recombines TRBV7-9 with TRBJ1-1, with TRBD1 identical over 8 bases. Germline V gives CDR1 SEHNR, CDR2 FQNEAQ (reference sequence). The CDR3 contains 13 residues. J gave up 4 bases and V 2 bases, and 0 bases lay outside the gene matches. CDR3 bases: TGTGCCAGCAGCTTAACAGGGGGCACTGAAGCTTTCTTT. It encodes CASSLTGGTEAFF.

This clone came up a few times. The same CDR3 is also encoded by other DNA sequences in this sample. V gene TRBV6-5 combines with J gene TRBJ1-1; D is ambiguous. The germline gives CDR1 MNHEY, CDR2 SVGAGI. The CDR3 runs 12 residues. The V end lost 6 bases, the J end lost 0 bases, and 5 bases lay between the germline ends. The chain's CDR3 is CASSPMNTEAFF. CDR3 in DNA: TGTGCCAGCAGCCCCATGAACACTGAAGCTTTCTTT.

The chain has TRBV6-5 and TRBJ2-1; D remains unclear. V lost 8 bases and J 3 bases, leaving 11 bases between the germline ends. Germline CDR1 and CDR2: MNHEY and SVGAGI. The CDR3 runs 13 residues. The CDR3 nucleotides read TGTGCCAGCTCGGAGACCTACTACAATGAGCAGTTCTTC. This encodes CASSETYYNEQFF.

The rearrangement uses TRBV28 and TRBJ1-3, with a tentative D call TRBD1 (6 bases). The CDR3 runs to 15 residues. The germline gives CDR1 MDHEN, CDR2 SYDVKM. With 4 bases removed from V and 0 bases from J, the gap between germline ends came to 10 bases. The CDR3 is CASSSGGLSGNTIYF. CDR3 DNA: TGTGCCAGCAGTTCCGGGGGCCTCTCTGGAAACACCATATATTTT.

V usage is TRBV27 and J usage is TRBJ2-7; D unclear. Germline assignment: CDR1 MNHEY and CDR2 SMNVEV (reference sequence). The CDR3 is 15 amino acids. V lost 2 bases to trimming and J lost 2 bases, with 13 bases between them. The CDR3 DNA sequence: TGTGCCAGCAGTTTAGTCGTGGCAGCGACCTACGAGCAGTACTTC. Its protein product is CASSLVVAATYEQYF.

The chain is built from TRBV3-1 (or the pseudogene TRBV3-2) and TRBJ1-5; D may be TRBD1 (5 bases). The germline V gene encodes CDR1 LGHDT and CDR2 YNNKEL (reference sequence). The CDR3 totals 15 residues. The germline V and J ends were trimmed by 3 bases and 0 bases, with 9 bases remaining between them. The CDR3 spells CASSQMGGSNQPQHF. For the CDR3, the DNA is TGTGCCAGCAGCCAGATGGGGGGTAGCAATCAGCCCCAGCATTTT.

The chain combines TRBV29-1 with TRBJ1-1, with 10 positions matching TRBD1. Trimming at V came to 4 bases and at J to 7 bases, leaving 6 bases not matched to a gene. This CDR3 region has 13 residues. Germline CDR1 and CDR2: SQVTM and ANQGSEA. CDR3 loop: CSVADRGLNEAFF. The CDR3 DNA reads as TGCAGCGTTGCCGACAGGGGGCTTAATGAAGCTTTCTTT.

This clone was picked up one time. J is TRBJ1-1 and V is TRBV10-3, with a weak D call TRBD1 (5 bases). This CDR3 spans 13 amino acids. With 10 bases removed from V and 5 bases from J, the gap between germline ends came to 17 bases. The V gene's germline CDR1 is ENHRY and CDR2 SYGVKD. This chain's CDR3 is CATSYGARTEAFF. In nucleotides, the CDR3 is TGTGCCACCTCATACGGGGCAAGGACTGAAGCTTTCTTT.

The chain couples TRBV5-6 to TRBJ1-1; 8 bases map to TRBD1. With V trimmed by 2 bases and J by 7 bases, 7 bases remained unmatched. The germline V gene has CDR1 SGHDT and CDR2 YYEEEE. The CDR3 spans 14 residues. CDR3 amino acids: CASSFTDRGDEAFF. CDR3 nucleotide sequence: TGTGCCAGCAGCTTTACTGACAGGGGAGATGAAGCTTTCTTT.

The chain employs TRBV3-1 (or the pseudogene TRBV3-2) and TRBJ1-3; no reliable D call. Germline CDR1 and CDR2: LGHDT and YNNKEL (reference sequence). Trimming removed 1 base from V and 2 bases from J, with 15 bases in between. This CDR3 comprises 17 residues. CDR3 sequence reads: CASSQAGLGSTGNTIYF. The DNA for the CDR3 is TGTGCCAGCAGCCAAGCCGGACTCGGGTCTACTGGAAACACCATATATTTT.

The rearrangement links TRBV6-6 to TRBJ1-3; D perhaps matches TRBD1 (6 bases). This CDR3 has 12 amino acids. CDR1 and CDR2 (germline): MNHNY, SVGAGI (reference sequence). Trimming stripped 10 bases from V and 0 bases from J, with 7 bases between. CDR3 bases: TGTGCCACGACAGGCTCTGGAAACACCATATATTTT. Amino acids: CATTGSGNTIYF.

The chain combines TRBV5-1 with TRBJ2-7; D is unclear. CDR3 length: 12 amino acids. Germline CDR1 is SGHRS and CDR2 is YFSETQ. V shed 0 bases and J shed 7 bases, with 8 bases lying between them. The CDR3 spells CASSLVRNEQYF. CDR3 in DNA: TGCGCCAGCAGCTTGGTACGGAATGAGCAGTACTTC.

The chain is built from TRBV5-1 and TRBJ1-1; tentative D call: TRBD1 (5 bases). This CDR3 spans 14 amino acids. Trimming removed 1 base at V and 4 bases at J, with 11 bases between. Looked up from germline, CDR1 is SGHRS and CDR2 is YFSETQ. CDR3 residues: CASSLRGDGTEAFF. The CDR3 DNA reads TGCGCCAGCAGCTTGAGGGGTGACGGCACTGAAGCTTTCTTT.

The V gene is TRBV25-1, the J gene TRBJ1-2, with D hard to call. This CDR3 has 15 residues. V was clipped by 2 bases and J by 6 bases, with 16 bases between them. The germline V gene encodes CDR1 MGHDK and CDR2 SYGVNS. The CDR3 coding sequence is TGTGCCAGCAGTGAACGGGCAGACTCTCCGGATGGCTACACCTTC. Amino acids: CASSERADSPDGYTF.

The chain employs TRBV6-2 or TRBV6-3 and TRBJ1-2; D unclear. Germline-derived CDR1 and CDR2 are MNHEY and SVGEGT. V gave up 0 bases and J gave up 9 bases, with 14 bases separating them. CDR3 size: 14 residues. The CDR3 sequence is CASSYSAAPARYTF. DNA for the CDR3: TGTGCCAGCAGTTACTCGGCAGCCCCTGCTCGCTACACCTTC.

This chain uses TRBV9 with TRBJ1-6; D call uncertain. Germline V gene lookup returns CDR1 SGDLS and CDR2 YYNGEE. The CDR3 runs to 15 residues. With 0 bases removed from V and 2 bases from J, the gap between germline ends came to 6 bases. The CDR3 coding sequence is TGTGCCAGCAGCGTAGAAACGGCCTATAATTCACCCCTCCACTTT. Protein product: CASSVETAYNSPLHF.

The J gene is TRBJ2-2, the V gene TRBV6-5; no definite D call. CDR3 length: 15 amino acids. The V and J ends lost 7 bases and 0 bases respectively, with 12 bases between them. Germline-derived CDR1 and CDR2 are MNHEY and SVGAGI. CDR3 nucleotide sequence: TGTGCCAGCAATAAAGACACGGCGAACACCGGGGAGCTGTTTTTT. Translation gives CASNKDTANTGELFF.